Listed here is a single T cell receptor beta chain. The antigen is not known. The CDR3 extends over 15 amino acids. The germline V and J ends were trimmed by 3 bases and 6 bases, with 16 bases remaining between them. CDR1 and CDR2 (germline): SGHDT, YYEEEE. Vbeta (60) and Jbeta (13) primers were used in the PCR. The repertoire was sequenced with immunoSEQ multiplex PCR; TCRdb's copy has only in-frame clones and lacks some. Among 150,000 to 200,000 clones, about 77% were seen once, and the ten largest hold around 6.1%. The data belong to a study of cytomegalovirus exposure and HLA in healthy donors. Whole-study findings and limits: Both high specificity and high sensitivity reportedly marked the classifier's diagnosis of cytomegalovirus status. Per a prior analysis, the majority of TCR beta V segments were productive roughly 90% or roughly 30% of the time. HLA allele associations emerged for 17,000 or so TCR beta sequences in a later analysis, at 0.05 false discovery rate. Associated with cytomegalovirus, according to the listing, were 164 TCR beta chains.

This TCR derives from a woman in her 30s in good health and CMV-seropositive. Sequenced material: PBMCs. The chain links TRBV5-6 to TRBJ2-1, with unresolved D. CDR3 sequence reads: CASSSWALGSNEQFF. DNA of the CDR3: TGTGCCAGCAGCTCTTGGGCCCTCGGCTCCAATGAGCAGTTCTTC.